Shown below are 29 T cell receptor beta chains from a single sample sequenced in a study of CD8+ T cells in alopecia areata. As the sequencing template, cDNA was produced by extracting RNA and reverse transcribing it. The table came from immunoSEQ multiplex PCR; TCRdb's copy has only in-frame clones and leaves some out. In the table there are approximately 210,000 clones, roughly 70% of which are singletons. Sample treatment: oral pan-JAK inhibitor, 5-10 mg twice daily. The sample in question was CD4+ T cells sorted from blood, obtained at roughly week 49, from a patient treated with tofacitinib. The receptor set was obtained from a human donor with alopecia areata.

The V and J genes are TRBV30 and TRBJ2-5; 7 nucleotides agree with TRBD1. CDR1 is GTSNPN, CDR2 SVGIG, per germline (reference sequence). The V gene end was trimmed by 2 bases and the J gene end by 5 bases; junction bases not matched to a gene: 2. The CDR3 spans 12 residues. The chain's CDR3 is CAWSLQGETQYF. The CDR3 nucleotides are TGTGCCTGGAGTTTACAGGGGGAGACCCAGTACTTC.

Here the CDR3 reads CASSWDTTEAFF. The CDR3 nucleotides are TGCGCCAGCAGCTGGGACACGACTGAAGCTTTCTTT. This chain uses TRBV5-1 with TRBJ1-1, with a weak D call TRBD1 (6 bases). Germline CDR1 and CDR2: SGHRS and YFSETQ. The length of the CDR3 is 12 residues. V lost 3 bases and J 5 bases, leaving 8 bases between the germline ends.

This clone was recorded only once. The chain recombines TRBV7-2 with TRBJ2-2; possible D gene TRBD1, 5 bases. V was clipped by 1 base and J by 2 bases, with 8 bases between them. The germline CDR1 and CDR2 sequences are SGHTA and FQGNSA. The CDR3 spans 15 residues. The chain's CDR3 is CASSLGRGNTGELFF. CDR3 coding DNA: TGTGCCAGCAGCTTAGGAAGGGGCAACACCGGGGAGCTGTTTTTT. The entire variable domain, with the rest obtained from reference TRBV7-2 and TRBJ2-2, is as follows: GAGVSQSPSNKVTEKGKDVELRCDPISGHTALYWYRQSLGQGLEFLIYFQGNSAPDKSGLPSDRFSAERTGGSVSTLTIQRTQQEDSAVYLCASSLGRGNTGELFFGEGSRLTVL.

The chain employs TRBV30 and TRBJ1-5, with D unresolved. V lost 7 bases, J lost 4 bases, and 17 bases lay in between. The germline gives CDR1 GTSNPN, CDR2 SVGIG (reference sequence). There are 14 residues in the CDR3. CDR3 in DNA: TGTGCCTTTACCTCGCAGCGGGCAAATCAGCCCCAGCATTTT. Encoded protein: CAFTSQRANQPQHF.

The chain carries TRBV25-1 and TRBJ1-1; TRBD1 matches at 7 bases. CDR1 and CDR2 (germline): MGHDK, SYGVNS. The trim removed 4 bases at V and 1 base at J, leaving 3 bases unmatched. This CDR3 spans 14 amino acids. CDR3 amino acids: CASSGGQTNTEAFF. In DNA form, the CDR3 reads TGTGCCAGCAGTGGGGGACAGACGAACACTGAAGCTTTCTTT.

V gene TRBV5-1 combines with J gene TRBJ2-2, with a weak D call TRBD2 (5 bases). V was trimmed by 4 bases and J by 5 bases, leaving 15 bases between them. Germline CDR1 SGHRS, CDR2 YFSETQ. The CDR3 consists of 15 residues. CDR3: CASSGGVPGTGELFF. CDR3 DNA: TGCGCCAGCAGCGGCGGAGTCCCGGGGACCGGGGAGCTGTTTTTT.

The rearrangement uses TRBV18 and TRBJ2-5; D gene ambiguous. V gave up 3 bases and J gave up 3 bases, with 8 bases separating them. The length of the CDR3 is 13 residues. In germline, CDR1 is KGHSH, CDR2 LQKENI. CDR3 in amino acids: CASSPPTEETQYF. CDR3 bases: TGTGCCAGCTCACCGCCCACAGAAGAGACCCAGTACTTC.

This sequence joins TRBV4-1 and TRBJ1-2; D uncertain. The CDR3 contains 14 residues. Germline V gene lookup returns CDR1 MGHRA and CDR2 YSYEKL. The V gene lost 3 bases and the J gene lost 7 bases, with 15 bases spanning the gap. The CDR3 sequence: CASSHQLLGGGYTF. The CDR3 DNA reads as TGCGCCAGCAGCCACCAACTTCTAGGAGGTGGCTACACCTTC.

For the CDR3, the DNA is TGTGCCAGCAGTGACCTCACAGATACGCAGTATTTT. Encoded protein: CASSDLTDTQYF. The V and J genes are TRBV6-5 and TRBJ2-3; D gene uncertain. The CDR3 extends over 12 amino acids. Germline assignment: CDR1 MNHEY and CDR2 SVGAGI. V was cut by 5 bases and J by 2 bases, with 5 bases left in between.

The CDR3 DNA follows: TGCAGCGGGTGCTTCTTGGGGGCTGAAGCTTTCTTT. Translating gives CSGCFLGAEAFF. V usage is TRBV29-1 and J usage is TRBJ1-1; tentative D call: TRBD1 (5 bases). Germline V gene sequence: CDR1 SQVTM, CDR2 ANQGSEA. This CDR3 spans 12 amino acids. Trimming stripped 7 bases from V and 6 bases from J, with 15 bases between.

To note about this clone: Other DNA sequences in this sample translate to the same CDR3. The chain is built from TRBV29-1 and TRBJ1-1; D is unclear. CDR1 SQVTM and CDR2 ANQGSEA come from the germline V gene. With 4 bases removed from V and 0 bases from J, the gap between germline ends came to 9 bases. The CDR3 loop spans 13 amino acids. CDR3 bases: TGCAGCGTTGGCCCGCTTATGAACACTGAAGCTTTCTTT. It codes for CSVGPLMNTEAFF.

The rearrangement uses TRBV5-1 and TRBJ1-2; 8 nucleotides agree with TRBD1. The junction had 14 bases not matched to a gene; V was cut back by 0 bases and J by 13 bases. The germline gives CDR1 SGHRS, CDR2 YFSETQ. The CDR3 contains 15 residues. Here the CDR3 DNA reads TGCGCCAGCAGCTTGGGATCTCCGGCACAGGGGGACGGCACCTTC. Its protein product is CASSLGSPAQGDGTF.

The genes are TRBV7-9 and TRBJ2-4, with D unresolved. Germline CDR1 reads SEHNR; CDR2 reads FQNEAQ (reference sequence). The CDR3 extends over 14 amino acids. Between the trimmed V and J ends, which lost 4 bases and 0 bases, there was a span of 7 bases. The CDR3 nucleotides read TGTGCCAGCAGCTCCCCATTAGCCAAAAACATTCAGTACTTC. It is translated as CASSSPLAKNIQYF.

This clone was picked up one time. This chain joins TRBV9 and TRBJ2-5; the D call may be TRBD1 or TRBD2 (6 bases each). The CDR3 sequence is 15 residues long. Germline lookup yields CDR1 SGDLS and CDR2 YYNGEE. V was trimmed by 0 bases and J by 3 bases, leaving 12 bases between them. The CDR3 loop is CASSVGSGAEETQYF. The CDR3 DNA reads as TGTGCCAGCAGCGTAGGGTCGGGGGCCGAAGAGACCCAGTACTTC. Variable domain in full (rest from reference TRBV9 and TRBJ2-5): DSGVTQTPKHLITATGQRVTLRCSPRSGDLSVYWYQQSLDQGLQFLIQYYNGEERAKGNILERFSAQQFPDLHSELNLSSLELGDSALYFCASSVGSGAEETQYFGPGTRLLVL.

In its sample, this clone was seen a few times. This CDR3 reads CASSLRNRDEQFF. Written as DNA, the CDR3 is TGTGCCAGCAGCCTACGAAACAGAGATGAGCAGTTCTTC. This chain connects TRBV7-2 to TRBJ2-1; D is ambiguous. The V gene lost 5 bases and the J gene lost 8 bases, with 13 bases spanning the gap. CDR3 length: 13 residues. Germline CDR1 is SGHTA and CDR2 is FQGNSA.

This clone was detected only a few times. Its ends do not fully match the called genes, so a read error is possible. This rearrangement joins TRBV30 to TRBJ1-4; TRBD1 might be the D (5 bases). Germline V gene lookup returns CDR1 GTSNPN and CDR2 SVGIG (reference sequence). The CDR3 is 13 amino acids. The CDR3 is CACRGRSKEKLFF. DNA of the CDR3: TGTGCCTGCCGGGGACGGTCTAAAGAAAAACTGTTTTTT. The whole variable domain, remainder taken from reference TRBV30 and TRBJ1-4, is SQTIHQWPATLVQPVGSPLSLECTVEGTSNPNLYWYRQAAGRGLQLLFYSVGIGQISSEVPQNLSASRPQDRQFILSSKKLLLSDSGFYLCACRGRSKEKLFFGSGTQLSVL.

This clone has only a few counts. V is TRBV6-1 and J is TRBJ2-7, with 7 bases lining up with TRBD2. CDR1 and CDR2 (germline): MNHNS, SASEGT. The CDR3 runs to 12 residues. V lost 6 bases to trimming and J lost 7 bases; unmatched junction nucleotides: 6. The CDR3 sequence is CASRTWEGEQYF. In DNA, the CDR3 is TGTGCCAGCAGAACATGGGAGGGTGAGCAGTACTTC.

This chain links TRBV25-1 with TRBJ2-3; D unclear. V was cut by 6 bases and J by 2 bases, with 9 bases left in between. The CDR3 covers 13 residues. Germline V gene lookup returns CDR1 MGHDK and CDR2 SYGVNS. DNA for the CDR3: TGTGCCAGCAGATGGACGGACACAGATACGCAGTATTTT. It encodes CASRWTDTDTQYF.

As to this clone: The germline gene is not matched at one end of the junction; a read error may be the cause. The chain couples TRBV4-1 to TRBJ2-1, with D uncertain. Germline-derived CDR1 and CDR2 are MGHRA and YSYEKL. CDR3 length equals 15 residues. CDR3 in DNA: TGCGCCAGCAGCCAAGGACCGGAACCCTATAATGAGCAGTTCTTC. Translated: CASSQGPEPYNEQFF.

This clone was seen more than once but under ten times. The J gene is TRBJ2-2, the V gene TRBV5-1; TRBD2 might be the D (5 bases). Trimming stripped 2 bases from V and 4 bases from J, with 6 bases between. Germline-derived CDR1 and CDR2 are SGHRS and YFSETQ. This CDR3 region has 13 residues. CDR3 coding DNA: TGCGCCAGCAGCTTTGAGGGCACCGGGGAGCTGTTTTTT. Translation gives CASSFEGTGELFF. The full variable domain, its missing parts supplied by reference TRBV5-1 and TRBJ2-2, is KAGVTQTPRYLIKTRGQQVTLSCSPISGHRSVSWYQQTPGQGLQFLFEYFSETQRNKGNFPGRFSGRQFSNSRSEMNVSTLELGDSALYLCASSFEGTGELFFGEGSRLTVL.

The chain uses TRBV6-6 and TRBJ2-1; D gene ambiguous. Per germline, CDR1 MNHNY and CDR2 SVGAGI (reference sequence). The CDR3 has 13 amino acids. The V end lost 6 bases, the J end lost 6 bases, and 12 bases lay between the germline ends. CDR3 nucleotide sequence: TGTGCCAGCAGAACTGGGGTCGGCAATGAGCAGTTCTTC. Translating it yields CASRTGVGNEQFF.

V usage is TRBV5-6 and J usage is TRBJ2-7; 7 positions agree with TRBD2. There are 16 residues in the CDR3. Germline loops: CDR1 SGHDT, CDR2 YYEEEE. V lost 2 bases and J lost 0; bases outside the gene matches: 8. The CDR3 DNA is TGTGCCAGCAGCTTAAGCGGGGATGTACCCTCCTACGAGCAGTACTTC. It is translated as CASSLSGDVPSYEQYF.

The rearrangement links TRBV5-1 to TRBJ1-4; D is possibly TRBD1 (5 bases). CDR1 SGHRS and CDR2 YFSETQ come from the germline V gene. Trimming took 4 bases from V and 6 from J, leaving 13 bases between them. The length of the CDR3 is 14 residues. The CDR3 nucleotides read TGCGCCAGCAGCCCGGGGCGAGGGGATGAAAAACTGTTTTTT. Protein: CASSPGRGDEKLFF.

The rearrangement joins TRBV19 to TRBJ2-7; weak D call: TRBD2 (6 bases). V was cut by 2 bases and J by 5 bases, with 10 bases left in between. Looked up from germline, CDR1 is LNHDA and CDR2 is SQIVND (reference sequence). The CDR3 runs to 13 residues. The CDR3 DNA reads TGTGCCAGTAGTATACGGCGGGGAAACGAGCAGTACTTC. This gives the protein CASSIRRGNEQYF.

This clone was observed a handful of times. Within the sample, other DNA sequences also encode this same CDR3. The chain joins TRBV5-1 to TRBJ2-7; D remains unclear. V was shortened by 0 bases and J by 1 base, with 5 bases between the two germline ends. The CDR3 is 13 residues long. CDR1 SGHRS and CDR2 YFSETQ come from the germline V gene. CDR3 sequence: CASSLARSYEQYF. The CDR3 coding sequence is TGCGCCAGCAGCTTGGCCCGGTCCTACGAGCAGTACTTC.

The chain is built from TRBV4-3 and TRBJ1-2; D uncertain. V lost 1 base and J 3 bases, leaving 9 bases between the germline ends. The CDR3 runs to 14 residues. CDR1 LGHNA and CDR2 YSLEER come from the germline V gene. The CDR3 DNA follows: TGCGCCAGCAGCCAAGTTACAGTAGACTATGGCTACACCTTC. This sequence encodes CASSQVTVDYGYTF.

V usage is TRBV2 and J usage is TRBJ1-2, with D uncertain. V was cut by 3 bases and J by 4 bases, with 12 bases left in between. CDR3 length: 14 amino acids. Per the germline V gene, CDR1 is SNHLY and CDR2 is FYNNEI. Here the CDR3 reads CASSEDLASYGYTF. The CDR3 bases are TGTGCCAGCAGTGAGGATTTGGCCAGCTATGGCTACACCTTC. The full variable domain, its missing parts supplied by reference TRBV2 and TRBJ1-2, is EPEVTQTPSHQVTQMGQEVILRCVPISNHLYFYWYRQILGQKVEFLVSFYNNEISEKSEIFDDQFSVERPDGSNFTLKIRSTKLEDSAMYFCASSEDLASYGYTFGSGTRLTVV.

The CDR3 coding sequence is TGCGCCAGCAGCAAGGGACAGGGGATTTCACCCCTCCACTTT. Translated, it gives CASSKGQGISPLHF. The V and J genes are TRBV5-1 and TRBJ1-6; 10 bases agree with TRBD1. Germline V gives CDR1 SGHRS, CDR2 YFSETQ. This CDR3 has 14 residues. V trimming: 4 bases; J trimming: 9 bases; junction bases outside the gene matches: 4.

This chain links TRBV13 with TRBJ2-7, with D uncertain. The CDR3 covers 12 residues. Looked up from germline, CDR1 is PRHDT and CDR2 is FYEKMQ (reference sequence). The ends were cut back, 2 bases at V and 3 bases at J, with 5 bases in the middle. CDR3 in DNA: TGTGCCAGCAGCTTAAATGGCTACGAGCAGTACTTC. It encodes CASSLNGYEQYF. The whole variable domain, remainder taken from reference TRBV13 and TRBJ2-7, is AAGVIQSPRHLIKEKRETATLKCYPIPRHDTVYWYQQGPGQDPQFLISFYEKMQSDKGSIPDRFSAQQFSDYHSELNMSSLELGDSALYFCASSLNGYEQYFGPGTRLTVT.